This is a list of T cell receptor beta chains from one sample in a study of T-cell memory formation after mild COVID-19. TCRdb re-called the 5' RACE reads through MiXCR, storing one row per CDR3 protein. Among approximately 410,000 distinct CDR3 sequences, about 25% were seen once, and the ten largest hold about an eighth. The sequenced sample consisted of PBMCs or a T cell subset sorted from them (not recorded which). These receptors were collected from an adult woman who had mild COVID-19 (a few samples of this study predate the infection). Cell type and time point are not known. Both conserved end residues are part of each CDR3. Each record gives: CDR3 protein, CDR3 DNA, J gene, clone size, V gene, D gene. A D gene is named only where the DNA matches it firmly. The listing skips clone size in some rows; elsewhere it reads once, few, many or a size class.

CASSSTGGPSETQYF,TGTGCCAGCAGCTCGACAGGGGGGCCTTCGGAGACCCAGTACTTC,TRBJ2-5,few,TRBV7-6,TRBD1
CASSILAGGPYNEQFF,TGCGCCAGCAGTATCCTAGCGGGAGGACCCTACAATGAGCAGTTCTTC,TRBJ2-1,.,TRBV5-1,TRBD2
CASSVEWAATTNEQFF,TGTGCCAGCAGCGTAGAATGGGCGGCTACGACCAATGAGCAGTTCTTC,TRBJ2-1,.,TRBV9,.
CASSYSRAARVPEKLFF,TGTGCCAGCAGTTACTCGAGGGCGGCCAGGGTTCCCGAAAAACTGTTTTTT,TRBJ1-4,.,TRBV6-6,.
CASSFRQGAILSYRATEAFF,TGTGCCAGCAGCTTTAGGCAGGGGGCGATCCTAAGTTATAGAGCCACTGAAGCTTTCTTT,TRBJ1-1,.,TRBV5-6,TRBD1
CASSWRTGAFEQYF,TGTGCCAGCAGTTGGCGGACAGGGGCTTTTGAGCAGTACTTC,TRBJ2-7,few,TRBV27,TRBD1
CASSQDRRHEQYF,TGCGCCAGCAGCCAAGACAGGCGGCACGAGCAGTACTTC,TRBJ2-7,few,TRBV4-1,.
CASSQEGALNTEAFF,TGCGCCAGCAGCCAAGAAGGGGCCCTGAACACTGAAGCTTTCTTT,TRBJ1-1,.,TRBV4-1,.
CASSETRTGETQYF,TGTGCCAGCAGCGAAACACGTACCGGGGAGACCCAGTACTTC,TRBJ2-5,many,TRBV9,.
CASSISGATYNEQFF,TGTGCCAGCAGCATAAGCGGGGCGACCTACAATGAGCAGTTCTTC,TRBJ2-1,many,TRBV7-2,TRBD2
CATRRWGSSYNEQFF,TGCGCCACCAGAAGGTGGGGTAGCTCCTACAATGAGCAGTTCTTC,TRBJ2-1,.,TRBV5-1,.
CASSQGWTEYQETQYF,TGTGCCAGCAGCCAAGGCTGGACAGAGTACCAAGAGACCCAGTACTTC,TRBJ2-5,.,TRBV14,.
CASSSGLAGYEQFF,TGTGCCAGCAGTTCCGGACTAGCGGGATATGAGCAGTTCTTC,TRBJ2-1,.,TRBV12-3/TRBV12-4,TRBD2
CSVQDNFVTGELFF,TGCAGCGTTCAGGACAATTTTGTCACCGGGGAGCTGTTTTTT,TRBJ2-2,few,TRBV29-1,.
CASSWDSGTTDTQYF,TGTGCCAGCAGTTGGGATAGCGGGACCACAGATACGCAGTATTTT,TRBJ2-3,many,TRBV6-5,TRBD2
CASSLGRTSGNTIYF,TGTGCCAGCAGTCTTGGTCGGACGTCTGGAAACACCATATATTTT,TRBJ1-3,few,TRBV7-9,.
CSVEAGGNEQYF,TGCAGCGTTGAGGCAGGGGGCAACGAGCAGTACTTC,TRBJ2-7,few,TRBV29-1,TRBD1
CASSPGTPVQAFF,TGTGCCAGTAGTCCGGGGACACCAGTGCAAGCTTTCTTT,TRBJ1-1,.,TRBV19,.
CASSPGPSSYEQYF,TGTGCCAGCAGCCCGGGCCCCAGCTCCTACGAGCAGTACTTC,TRBJ2-7,few,TRBV7-6,.
CASSFSGSGRHYNEQFF,TGTGCCAGCAGCTTTTCGGGTAGCGGGAGGCACTACAATGAGCAGTTCTTC,TRBJ2-1,few,TRBV7-2,TRBD2
CASSVGLAGGHYEQYF,TGTGCCAGCAGCGTAGGTTTAGCGGGAGGCCACTACGAGCAGTACTTC,TRBJ2-7,.,TRBV9,TRBD2
CASGRTGRTDTQYF,TGTGCCAGCGGCCGGACAGGGCGCACAGATACGCAGTATTTT,TRBJ2-3,.,TRBV12-3/TRBV12-4,TRBD1
CASSPYKGLLEAFF,TGTGCCAGCAGCCCCTACAAAGGACTACTTGAAGCTTTCTTT,TRBJ1-1,few,TRBV7-6,.
CASSSYSNYGYTF,TGCGCCAGCAGCTCATATTCTAACTATGGCTACACCTTC,TRBJ1-2,.,TRBV5-1,.
CASSPDRRVTGELFF,TGTGCCAGCAGCCCCGACCGGAGGGTCACCGGGGAGCTGTTTTTT,TRBJ2-2,.,TRBV11-2,.
CASSPRDFSYNEQFF,TGCGCCAGCAGCCCCCGGGACTTCTCCTACAATGAGCAGTTCTTC,TRBJ2-1,few,TRBV5-1,.
CASGQGGYNEQFF,TGTGCCAGCGGTCAGGGGGGTTACAATGAGCAGTTCTTC,TRBJ2-1,few,TRBV7-3,.
CASSQTSGGTGETQYF,TGTGCCAGCAGCCAGACTAGCGGGGGGACCGGAGAGACCCAGTACTTC,TRBJ2-5,many,TRBV7-9,TRBD2
CATSESLSSEQFF,TGTGCCACCAGTGAATCCCTTTCGAGTGAGCAGTTCTTC,TRBJ2-1,.,TRBV24-1,.
CSAGQGASTEAFF,TGCAGTGCTGGTCAGGGGGCGTCGACTGAAGCTTTCTTT,TRBJ1-1,.,TRBV20-1,TRBD1
CASSSRPTGEGETQYF,TGCGCCAGCAGCTCTAGACCGACAGGGGAAGGAGAGACCCAGTACTTC,TRBJ2-5,.,TRBV5-1,TRBD1
CASSDTGGPYEQYF,TGTGCCAGCAGCGATACGGGAGGCCCCTACGAGCAGTACTTC,TRBJ2-7,.,TRBV11-3,TRBD2
CASSFRGSETQYF,TGTGCCAGCAGTTTTCGGGGGTCGGAGACCCAGTACTTC,TRBJ2-5,few,TRBV12-3/TRBV12-4,.
CSSVAGRVNSYNEQFF,TGCAGCTCCGTCGCGGGACGGGTCAACTCCTACAATGAGCAGTTCTTC,TRBJ2-1,few,TRBV20-1,.
CASGNAEAFF,TGTGCCAGCGGTAATGCTGAAGCTTTCTTT,TRBJ1-1,.,TRBV11-2,.
CASSFGTGAHEQFF,TGTGCCAGCAGCTTCGGGACAGGGGCCCATGAGCAGTTCTTC,TRBJ2-1,few,TRBV5-6,TRBD1
CSARSAQGAPRETQYF,TGCAGTGCTAGATCCGCGCAGGGGGCGCCCCGGGAGACCCAGTACTTC,TRBJ2-5,few,TRBV20-1,TRBD1
CASSVATRDYGYTF,TGTGCCAGCAGTGTAGCGACTCGGGACTATGGCTACACCTTC,TRBJ1-2,.,TRBV25-1,.
CASSFWTSGISSYNEQFF,TGTGCCAGCAGCTTTTGGACTAGCGGGATAAGCTCCTACAATGAGCAGTTCTTC,TRBJ2-1,.,TRBV7-9,TRBD2
CASSVATGLMETQYF,TGCGCCAGCAGCGTAGCAACGGGCCTAATGGAGACCCAGTACTTC,TRBJ2-5,few,TRBV5-1,.